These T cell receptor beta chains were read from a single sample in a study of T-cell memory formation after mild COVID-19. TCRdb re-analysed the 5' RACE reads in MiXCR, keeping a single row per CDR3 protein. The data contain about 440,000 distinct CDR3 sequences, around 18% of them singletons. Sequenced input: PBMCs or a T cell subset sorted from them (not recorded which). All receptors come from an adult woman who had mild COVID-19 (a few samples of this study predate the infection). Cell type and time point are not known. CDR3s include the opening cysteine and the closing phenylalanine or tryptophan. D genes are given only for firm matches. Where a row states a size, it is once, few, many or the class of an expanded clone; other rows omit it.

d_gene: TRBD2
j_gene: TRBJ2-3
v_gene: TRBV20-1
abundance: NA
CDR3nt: TGCAGTGCTAGTATAGCGGGGACAGATACGCAGTATTTT
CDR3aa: CSASIAGTDTQYF

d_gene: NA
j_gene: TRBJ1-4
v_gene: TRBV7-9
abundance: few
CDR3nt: TGTGCCAGCAGCTTTTCAGGGAGGGGTGAAAAACTGTTTTTT
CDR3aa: CASSFSGRGEKLFF

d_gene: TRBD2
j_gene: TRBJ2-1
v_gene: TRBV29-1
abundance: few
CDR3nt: TGCAGCGCCGAAGGACTAGCGGGGGGGTTCTATGAGCAGTTCTTC
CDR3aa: CSAEGLAGGFYEQFF

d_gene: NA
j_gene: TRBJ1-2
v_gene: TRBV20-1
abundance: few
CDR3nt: TGCAGTGCTAGAGTCCGGTCGCTGGACTATGGCTACACCTTC
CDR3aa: CSARVRSLDYGYTF

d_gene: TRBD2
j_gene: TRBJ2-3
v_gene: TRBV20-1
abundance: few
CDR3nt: TGCAGTGCTAGAGGCGTCCTAGCGGGGGGCACAGATACGCAGTATTTT
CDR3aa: CSARGVLAGGTDTQYF

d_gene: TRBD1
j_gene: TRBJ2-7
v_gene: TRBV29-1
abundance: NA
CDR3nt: TGCAGCGTTGGGGACAGGGGTTACCACGAGCAGTACTTC
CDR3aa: CSVGDRGYHEQYF

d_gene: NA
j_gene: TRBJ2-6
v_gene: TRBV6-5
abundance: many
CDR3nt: TGTGCCAGCAGTTACACGGCAGGGCACGGGGCCAACGTCCTGACTTTC
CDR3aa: CASSYTAGHGANVLTF

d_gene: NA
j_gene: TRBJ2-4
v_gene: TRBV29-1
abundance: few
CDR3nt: TGCAGCGGGAGGGGTGCCAAAAACATTCAGTACTTC
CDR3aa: CSGRGAKNIQYF

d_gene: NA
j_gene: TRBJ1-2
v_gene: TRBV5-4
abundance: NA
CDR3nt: TGTGCCAGCAGCTTGGCGGGTAGCCCGTGGAGCTACACCTTC
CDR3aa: CASSLAGSPWSYTF

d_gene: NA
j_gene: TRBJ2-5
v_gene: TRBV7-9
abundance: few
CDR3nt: TGTGCCAGCAGCGGGCGGACGGGACTGACTGAAGAGACCCAGTACTTC
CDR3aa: CASSGRTGLTEETQYF

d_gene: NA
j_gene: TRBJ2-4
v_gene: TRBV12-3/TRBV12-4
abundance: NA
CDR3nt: TGTGCCAGCAGTCCCCGGGAAGGGGCACGAAGGATTCAGTACTTC
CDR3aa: CASSPREGARRIQYF

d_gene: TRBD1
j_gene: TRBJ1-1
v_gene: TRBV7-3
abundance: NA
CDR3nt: TGTGCCAGCAGCTTAACGGGGACAGGGAGGGAGACTGAAGCTTTCTTT
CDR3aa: CASSLTGTGRETEAFF

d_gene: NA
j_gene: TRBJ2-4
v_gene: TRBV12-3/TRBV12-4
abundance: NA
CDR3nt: TGTGCCAGCAGTTTGCTGTTTTGGGGGCTAGCCAAAAACATTCAGTACTTC
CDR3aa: CASSLLFWGLAKNIQYF

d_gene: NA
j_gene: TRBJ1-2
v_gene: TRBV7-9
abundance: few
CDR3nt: TGTGCCAGCAGCGTAGCCAGTGACTATGGCTACACCTTC
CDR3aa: CASSVASDYGYTF

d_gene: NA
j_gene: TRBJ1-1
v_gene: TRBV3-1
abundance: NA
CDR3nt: TGTGCCAGCAGCCAAGATCATTCAGGTGAAGCTTTCTTT
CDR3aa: CASSQDHSGEAFF

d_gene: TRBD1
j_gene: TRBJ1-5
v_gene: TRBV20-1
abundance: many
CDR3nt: TGCAGTGCTAGAGGGGGACAGAGTAGCAATCAGCCCCAGCATTTT
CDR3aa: CSARGGQSSNQPQHF

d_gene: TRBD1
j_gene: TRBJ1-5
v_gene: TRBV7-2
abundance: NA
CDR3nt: TGTGCCAGCAGCTCTCAGACAGGGGTCGGGCAGCCCCAGCATTTT
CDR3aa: CASSSQTGVGQPQHF

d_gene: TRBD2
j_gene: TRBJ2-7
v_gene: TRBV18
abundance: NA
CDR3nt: TGTGCCAGCTCACCATATAGCGGGGGGGCCCTCTACGAGCAGTACTTC
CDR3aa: CASSPYSGGALYEQYF

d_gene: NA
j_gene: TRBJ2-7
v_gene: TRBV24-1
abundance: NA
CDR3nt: TGTGCCACCAGTGATTCTTCGCGGACCCGCGAGCAGTACTTC
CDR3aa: CATSDSSRTREQYF

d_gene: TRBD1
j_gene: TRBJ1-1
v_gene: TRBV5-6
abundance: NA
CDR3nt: TGTGCCAGCAGCTCAACCGGGACAGGGAGAGTATTTGAAGCTTTCTTT
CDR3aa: CASSSTGTGRVFEAFF

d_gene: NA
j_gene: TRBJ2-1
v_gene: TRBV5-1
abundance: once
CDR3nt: TGCGCCAGCAGCTTGGGGTCGGACTCCTACAATGAGCAGTTCTTC
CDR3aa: CASSLGSDSYNEQFF

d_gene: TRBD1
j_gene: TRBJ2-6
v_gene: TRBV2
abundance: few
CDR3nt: TGTGCCAGCAGCCTGACAGGGGACCTCTCTGGGGCCAACGTCCTGACTTTC
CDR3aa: CASSLTGDLSGANVLTF

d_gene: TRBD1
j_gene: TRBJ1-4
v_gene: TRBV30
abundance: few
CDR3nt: TGTGCCTTCGGCGGGACAGATGAAAAACTGTTTTTT
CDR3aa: CAFGGTDEKLFF

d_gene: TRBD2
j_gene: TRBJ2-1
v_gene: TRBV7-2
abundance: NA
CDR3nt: TGTGCCAGCAGCTTAGCCGGGACTAGCGGGAGAAATGAGCAGTTCTTC
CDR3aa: CASSLAGTSGRNEQFF

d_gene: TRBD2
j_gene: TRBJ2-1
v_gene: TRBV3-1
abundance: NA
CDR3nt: TGTGCCAGCAGCCAGTTCGGGAGCGGGGGGGCGCTGTCTGAGCAGTTCTTC
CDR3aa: CASSQFGSGGALSEQFF

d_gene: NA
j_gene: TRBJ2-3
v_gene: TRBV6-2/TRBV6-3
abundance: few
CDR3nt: TGTGCCAGCAGTTACGGCCCCCCAGGCCTCACAGATACGCAGTATTTT
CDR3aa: CASSYGPPGLTDTQYF

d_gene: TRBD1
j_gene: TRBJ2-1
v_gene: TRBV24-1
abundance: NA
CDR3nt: TGTGCCACCAGTGATTCAACAGGGGTGGACTACAATGAGCAGTTCTTC
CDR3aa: CATSDSTGVDYNEQFF

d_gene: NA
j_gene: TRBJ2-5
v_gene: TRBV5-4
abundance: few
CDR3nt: TGTGCCAGCAGCCCCGCGGAGGGGAAAGAGACCCAGTACTTC
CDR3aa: CASSPAEGKETQYF

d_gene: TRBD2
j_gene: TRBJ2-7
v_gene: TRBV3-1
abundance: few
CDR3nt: TGTGCCAGCAGCCCTACGCCGGGACTAGCTTCATACGAGCAGTACTTC
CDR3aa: CASSPTPGLASYEQYF